The entry below describes one T cell receptor beta chain. Time point denoted: persistent/refractory GD, antithyroid drugs over 5 years with positive TRAb. The TCR library was prepared using RNA isolated from PBMCs. This sample stems from a study of regulatory T cells in long-lasting Graves disease. The CDR3 has 15 residues. V lost 6 bases and J lost 3, with 17 bases in between. Germline V gene lookup returns CDR1 MNHNS and CDR2 SASEGT. Combining iRepertoire HTBI primers with Arm-PCR of CDR3 regions, the authors built TCR beta libraries. MiXCR, run by TCRdb on the multiplex PCR reads, gives a single entry per CDR3 protein. The sample shows some 430,000 distinct CDR3 sequences, about 22% of them seen only once.

The TCR sequence derives from a female donor with Graves disease. Material: peripheral blood mononuclear cells (PBMCs), obtained when the disease was refractory, from a patient treated with antithyroid drugs. V and J are TRBV6-1 and TRBJ1-1, with D hard to call. Here the CDR3 reads CASRRPNDLDTEAFF. CDR3 sequence (DNA): TGTGCCAGCAGAAGACCCAACGACTTGGACACTGAAGCTTTCTTT.